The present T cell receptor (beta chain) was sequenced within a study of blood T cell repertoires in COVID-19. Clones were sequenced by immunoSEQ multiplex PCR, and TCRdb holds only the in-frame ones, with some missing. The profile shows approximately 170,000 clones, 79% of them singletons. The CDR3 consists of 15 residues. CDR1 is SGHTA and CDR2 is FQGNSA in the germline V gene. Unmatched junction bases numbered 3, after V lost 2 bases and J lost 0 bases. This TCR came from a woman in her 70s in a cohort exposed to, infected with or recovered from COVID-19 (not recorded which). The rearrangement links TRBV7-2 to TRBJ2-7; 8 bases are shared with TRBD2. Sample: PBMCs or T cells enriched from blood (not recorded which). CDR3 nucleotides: TGTGCCAGCAGCTTACTAGCGGGCCTCTCCTACGAGCAGTACTTC. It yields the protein CASSLLAGLSYEQYF.